Below, one T cell receptor (beta chain) is given with its context. Its cognate antigen is unknown. The sample is drawn from a study of cytomegalovirus exposure and HLA in healthy donors. Study-wide points: Highest at DRB1 and lowest at HLA-C, TCR association rates differed among HLA loci in a later analysis.

With V trimmed by 3 bases and J by 2 bases, 2 bases remained unmatched. Germline V gene lookup returns CDR1 SGHDT and CDR2 YYEEEE. This CDR3 has 14 residues. It was with 60 Vbeta and 13 Jbeta primers that the PCR ran. Measured with immunoSEQ multiplex PCR; TCRdb has only the in-frame clones, and not every one. The data hold over 100,000 clones, with around 67% observed a single time. The chain has TRBV5-6 and TRBJ1-5; the match to TRBD1 covers 7 bases. Sequencing was carried out using PBMCs. This TCR derives from a woman aged 35 to 49 in good health and CMV-seropositive. CDR3 residues: CASSSGQRNQPQHF. The CDR3 nucleotides are TGTGCCAGCAGCTCGGGACAGCGCAATCAGCCCCAGCATTTT. Combining the CDR3 with reference TRBV5-6 and TRBJ1-5 gives the whole variable domain DAGVTQSPTHLIKTRGQQVTLRCSPKSGHDTVSWYQQALGQGPQFIFQYYEEEERQRGNFPDRFSGHQFPNYSSELNVNALLLGDSALYLCASSSGQRNQPQHFGDGTRLSIL.